This TCR beta chain is drawn from a study of brain T cells in children with intractable seizures. Germline V gene data show CDR1 as LNHDA and CDR2 as SQIVND (reference sequence). V gave up 4 bases and J gave up 8 bases, with 17 bases separating them. The CDR3 spans 14 residues. Repertoires were generated with immunoSEQ multiplex PCR, while TCRdb's copy carries only in-frame clones and drops some. This sample has about 120,000 clones, with 90% to 95% found just once. The receptor comes from a boy in the first two years of life with hemimegalencephaly and intractable seizures. Sequencing used peripheral blood, obtained at surgery. The chain recombines TRBV19 with TRBJ1-2, with TRBD1 as a possible D gene (6 bases). DNA for the CDR3: TGTGCCAGTAGTACGAAGACAGGTCTGGGGGGCTACACCTTC. Amino acid sequence: CASSTKTGLGGYTF.